Listed here are 16 T cell receptor beta chains from one sample, sequenced in a study of Graves' ophthalmopathy and Graves' hyperthyroidism. Investigators amplified TCR beta CDR3 regions from RNA transcripts. Second-round multiplex PCR came after first-round RT-PCR with HTBI primers. Using its own MiXCR run on the multiplex PCR reads, TCRdb lists one record per CDR3 protein. This table holds about 380,000 distinct CDR3 sequences, 15% found once. Sample: peripheral blood. The receptors come from a woman under 30 with stable Graves' hyperthyroidism.

This clonotype showed up just a few times. The gene calls are TRBV20-1 and TRBJ1-1, with TRBD1 identical over 8 bases. From germline, CDR1 is DFQATT and CDR2 SNEGSKA (reference sequence). Germline trimming cut 1 base from V and 4 bases from J; bases unmatched to any gene: 5. The CDR3 runs 14 residues. The CDR3 loop is CSARGRGRGTEAFF. For the CDR3, the DNA is TGCAGTGCTAGAGGCAGGGGGCGTGGCACTGAAGCTTTCTTT.

This clonotype was detected a few times. The gene calls are TRBV18 and TRBJ1-1, with D unclear. Germline CDR1 is KGHSH and CDR2 is LQKENI. The CDR3 covers 15 residues. V lost 2 bases and J lost 0, with 10 bases in between. In DNA form, the CDR3 reads TGTGCCAGCTCACCAGGACGGCCTATGAACACTGAAGCTTTCTTT. Its protein product is CASSPGRPMNTEAFF.

The V gene is TRBV9, the J gene TRBJ2-2; D is undetermined. The germline V gene encodes CDR1 SGDLS and CDR2 YYNGEE. Trimming pared 5 bases from V and 6 bases from J, leaving 11 bases between. The CDR3 consists of 13 residues. The CDR3 nucleotides are TGTGCCAGCAGTGATCGTGTAGCCGGGGAGCTGTTTTTT. Protein product: CASSDRVAGELFF.

The sample holds many counts of this clonotype. The V and J genes are TRBV7-9 and TRBJ2-7; maybe TRBD2 (6 bases). CDR3 length equals 13 residues. The germline V gene encodes CDR1 SEHNR and CDR2 FQNEAQ (reference sequence). V lost 4 bases and J 7 bases, leaving 14 bases between the germline ends. The CDR3 sequence is CASSSEGRDEQYF. CDR3 bases: TGTGCCAGCAGCTCCGAAGGGCGGGATGAGCAGTACTTC. The full variable domain, in which reference TRBV7-9 and TRBJ2-7 provide the parts outside the CDR3, is DTGVSQNPRHKITKRGQNVTFRCDPISEHNRLYWYRQTLGQGPEFLTYFQNEAQLEKSRLLSDRFSAERPKGSFSTLEIQRTEQGDSAMYLCASSSEGRDEQYFGPGTRLTVT.

This clonotype has ten or more counts. The chain couples TRBV29-1 to TRBJ2-7, with 7 bases aligning to TRBD2. The V gene's germline CDR1 is SQVTM and CDR2 ANQGSEA. V was pared by 6 bases and J by 0 bases, with 11 bases of the junction left unmatched. This CDR3 is 15 amino acids long. CDR3 in amino acids: CSVSYYGGFSYEQYF. The CDR3 DNA is TGCAGCGTCTCCTACTACGGGGGGTTCTCCTACGAGCAGTACTTC.

This clonotype has more than one count but fewer than ten. V gene TRBV19 combines with J gene TRBJ1-1; D is perhaps TRBD1 (5 bases). This CDR3 is built from 14 residues. V lost 5 bases and J 0 bases, leaving 10 bases between the germline ends. The germline CDR1 and CDR2 sequences are LNHDA and SQIVND (reference sequence). The CDR3 reads CASSGQGMNTEAFF. CDR3 DNA: TGTGCCAGTAGTGGCCAGGGTATGAACACTGAAGCTTTCTTT.

There are many counts of this clonotype. The gene calls are TRBV27 and TRBJ1-2, with 7 positions matching TRBD1. Germline values: CDR1 MNHEY, CDR2 SMNVEV (reference sequence). V dropped 6 bases and J dropped 3; count of bases not matched to a gene: 4. The CDR3 has 13 residues. The CDR3: CASRSTGDYGYTF. CDR3 coding DNA: TGTGCCAGCAGAAGTACAGGGGACTATGGCTACACCTTC.

V is TRBV6-5 and J is TRBJ2-2; TRBD2 aligns across 11 bases. The junction had 2 bases not matched to a gene; V was cut back by 4 bases and J by 4 bases. This CDR3 is built from 15 residues. Looked up from germline, CDR1 is MNHEY and CDR2 is SVGAGI. This CDR3 is CASSWGTSGTGELFF. For the CDR3, the DNA is TGTGCCAGCAGTTGGGGGACTAGCGGCACCGGGGAGCTGTTTTTT.

Many counts were recorded for this clonotype. The chain couples TRBV6-1 to TRBJ1-5, with TRBD1 identical over 7 bases. With 6 bases clipped from V and 6 bases from J, the junction kept 11 bases outside the gene matches. This CDR3 is built from 15 residues. Germline V gene data show CDR1 as MNHNS and CDR2 as SASEGT. In nucleotides, the CDR3 is TGTGCCAGCAGCGTTCTAACAGGGGAGGGTCAGCCCCAGCATTTT. Translating gives CASSVLTGEGQPQHF.

The sample holds many counts of this clonotype. CDR3 DNA sequence: TGTGCCAGCAGGGTCGGACAGGGAACAGCAGGCTATGGCTACACCTTC. Encoded protein: CASRVGQGTAGYGYTF. The V and J genes are TRBV6-5 and TRBJ1-2; TRBD1 agrees at 8 bases. Trimming cost V 6 bases and J 4 bases; bases outside gene matches: 13. Germline values: CDR1 MNHEY, CDR2 SVGAGI. The CDR3 length is 16 residues.

The sample holds many counts of this clonotype. In nucleotides, the CDR3 is TGTGCCAGCAGTTACGAAAATGAAGCTTTCTTT. Residues: CASSYENEAFF. This rearrangement joins TRBV6-2 or TRBV6-3 to TRBJ1-1; D remains ambiguous. The CDR3 totals 11 residues. The ends were cut back, 2 bases at V and 7 bases at J, with 5 bases in the middle. Germline-derived CDR1 and CDR2 are MNHEY and SVGEGT.

The table lists this clonotype with many counts. This sequence joins TRBV2 and TRBJ1-1, with D possibly matching TRBD1 (6 bases). The CDR3 runs 14 residues. CDR1 is SNHLY and CDR2 is FYNNEI in the germline V gene. V lost 3 bases, J lost 4 bases, and 12 bases lay in between. The CDR3: CASSDLQGSTEAFF. The CDR3 DNA reads TGTGCCAGCAGTGATCTTCAGGGGAGCACTGAAGCTTTCTTT.

This clonotype was detected many times. V usage is TRBV25-1 and J usage is TRBJ1-6; 8 positions match TRBD1. In germline, CDR1 is MGHDK, CDR2 SYGVNS. Trimming removed 3 bases from V and 5 bases from J; junction bases left unmatched: 6. The CDR3 loop spans 16 amino acids. CDR3 sequence reads: CASSDDRGRNNSPLHF. The CDR3 DNA is TGTGCCAGCAGTGACGACAGGGGTAGGAATAATTCACCCCTCCACTTT. The full variable domain, completed using reference TRBV25-1 and TRBJ1-6, is EADIYQTPRYLVIGTGKKITLECSQTMGHDKMYWYQQDPGMELHLIHYSYGVNSTEKGDLSSESTVSRIRTEHFPLTLESARPSHTSQYLCASSDDRGRNNSPLHFGNGTRLTVT.

This clonotype was picked up a small number of times. The V call is TRBV29-1, the J call TRBJ2-4; TRBD2 is a possible D gene (5 bases). V was cut by 7 bases and J by 8 bases, with 9 bases left in between. Germline V gene sequence: CDR1 SQVTM, CDR2 ANQGSEA. CDR3 size: 10 residues. This CDR3 is CSARADIQYF. DNA for the CDR3: TGCAGCGCCCGAGCGGACATTCAGTACTTC.

This clonotype was counted many times. The genes are TRBV25-1 and TRBJ2-7, with D possibly matching TRBD1 (5 bases). Deletions cut 5 bases from V and 5 bases from J, with 13 bases between. Germline V gives CDR1 MGHDK, CDR2 SYGVNS. CDR3 size: 13 residues. DNA for the CDR3: TGTGCCAGCAGTAGGGGAATAGTCCACGAGCAGTACTTC. This sequence encodes CASSRGIVHEQYF.

At least ten counts were recorded for this clonotype. In DNA form, the CDR3 reads TGTGCCAGCAGTTTAGGTACTGAAGCTTTCTTT. It encodes CASSLGTEAFF. This chain joins TRBV12-3 or TRBV12-4 and TRBJ1-1; D ambiguous. The V end was cut by 1 base, the J end by 5 bases, with 2 bases between. This CDR3 region has 11 residues.